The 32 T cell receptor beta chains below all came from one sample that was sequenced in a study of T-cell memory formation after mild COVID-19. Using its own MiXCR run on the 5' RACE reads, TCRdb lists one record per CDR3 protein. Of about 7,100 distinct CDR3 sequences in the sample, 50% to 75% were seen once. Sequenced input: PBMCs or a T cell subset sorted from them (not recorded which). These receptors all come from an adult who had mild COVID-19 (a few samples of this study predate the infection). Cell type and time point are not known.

CDR3 loop: CASSSLLSDRKFNNEQFF. In DNA, the CDR3 is TGTGCCAGCAGCTCCCTCTTATCGGACAGGAAATTTAACAATGAGCAGTTCTTC. This rearrangement joins TRBV7-3 to TRBJ2-1; TRBD1 matches 7 bases. CDR3 size: 18 residues. Germline CDR1 and CDR2: SGHTA and FQGTGA. The V segment lost 4 bases and the J segment 5 bases; nucleotides outside the gene matches: 17.

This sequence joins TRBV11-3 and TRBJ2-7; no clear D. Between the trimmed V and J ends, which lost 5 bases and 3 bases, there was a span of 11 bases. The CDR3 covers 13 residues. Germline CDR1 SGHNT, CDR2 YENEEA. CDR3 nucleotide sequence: TGTGCCAGCAGCGATCCCAACTACTACGAGCAGTACTTC. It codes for CASSDPNYYEQYF.

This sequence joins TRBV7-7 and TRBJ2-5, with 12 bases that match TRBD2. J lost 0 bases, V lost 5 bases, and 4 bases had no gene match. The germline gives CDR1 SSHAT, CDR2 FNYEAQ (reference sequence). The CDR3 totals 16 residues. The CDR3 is CASSPTSGGHQETQYF. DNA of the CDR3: TGTGCCAGCAGCCCCACTAGCGGGGGGCACCAAGAGACCCAGTACTTC.

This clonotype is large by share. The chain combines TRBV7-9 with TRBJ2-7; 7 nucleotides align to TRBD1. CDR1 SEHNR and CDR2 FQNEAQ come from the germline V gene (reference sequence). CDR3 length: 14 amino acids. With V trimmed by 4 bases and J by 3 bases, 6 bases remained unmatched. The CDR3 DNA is TGTGCCAGCAGCTCGACAGGGAACGGCTACGAGCAGTACTTC. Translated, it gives CASSSTGNGYEQYF.

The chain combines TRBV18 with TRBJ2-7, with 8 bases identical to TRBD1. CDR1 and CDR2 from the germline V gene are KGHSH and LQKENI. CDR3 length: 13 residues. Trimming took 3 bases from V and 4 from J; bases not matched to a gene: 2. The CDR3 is CASSPTGEYEQYV. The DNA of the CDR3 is TGTGCCAGCTCACCGACAGGGGAATACGAGCAGTACGTC.

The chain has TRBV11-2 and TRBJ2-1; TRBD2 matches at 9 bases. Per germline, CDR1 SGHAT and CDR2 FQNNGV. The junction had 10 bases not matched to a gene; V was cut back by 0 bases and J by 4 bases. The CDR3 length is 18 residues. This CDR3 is CASSLDPPTSGPYNEQFF. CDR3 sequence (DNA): TGTGCCAGCAGCTTAGATCCCCCGACTAGCGGACCTTACAATGAGCAGTTCTTC.

As DNA, the CDR3 is TGTGCCAGCAGTGAACGGGGTAGCCAAGAGACCCAGTACTTC. Encoded protein: CASSERGSQETQYF. This chain links TRBV2 with TRBJ2-5, with D maybe TRBD2 (5 bases). V shed 2 bases and J shed 1 base, with 8 bases lying between them. This CDR3 is 14 amino acids long. CDR1 and CDR2 from the germline V gene are SNHLY and FYNNEI.

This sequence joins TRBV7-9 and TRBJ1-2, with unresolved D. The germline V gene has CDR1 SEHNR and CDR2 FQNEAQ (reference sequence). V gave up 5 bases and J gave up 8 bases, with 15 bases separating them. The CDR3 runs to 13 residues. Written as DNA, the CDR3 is TGTGCCAGCAGCCCCACCGACTCCCGGGGCTACACCTTC. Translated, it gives CASSPTDSRGYTF.

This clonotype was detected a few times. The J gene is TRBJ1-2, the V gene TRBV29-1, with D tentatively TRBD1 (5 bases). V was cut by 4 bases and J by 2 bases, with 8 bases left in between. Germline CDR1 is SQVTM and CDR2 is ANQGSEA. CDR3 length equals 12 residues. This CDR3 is CSVGGMNYGYTF. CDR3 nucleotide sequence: TGCAGCGTTGGGGGGATGAACTATGGCTACACCTTC.

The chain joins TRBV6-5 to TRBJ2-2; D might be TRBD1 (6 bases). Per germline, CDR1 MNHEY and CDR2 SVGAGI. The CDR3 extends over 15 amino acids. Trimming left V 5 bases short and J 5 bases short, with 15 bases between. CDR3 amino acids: CASSPEGGWTGELFF. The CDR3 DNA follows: TGTGCCAGCAGTCCTGAAGGGGGTTGGACCGGGGAGCTGTTTTTT.

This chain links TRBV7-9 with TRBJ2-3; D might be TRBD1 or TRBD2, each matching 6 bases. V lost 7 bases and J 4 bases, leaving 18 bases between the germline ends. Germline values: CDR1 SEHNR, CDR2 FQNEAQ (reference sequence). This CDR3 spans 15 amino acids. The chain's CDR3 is CASTEGGSWADTQYF. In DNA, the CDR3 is TGTGCCAGCACCGAAGGGGGGAGCTGGGCAGATACGCAGTATTTT.

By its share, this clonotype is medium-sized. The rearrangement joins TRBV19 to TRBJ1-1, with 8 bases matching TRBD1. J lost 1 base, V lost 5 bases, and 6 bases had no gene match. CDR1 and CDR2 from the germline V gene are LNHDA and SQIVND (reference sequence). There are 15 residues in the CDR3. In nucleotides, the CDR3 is TGTGCCAGTAGTGGGCAGGGGGCGAGGAACACTGAAGCTTTCTTT. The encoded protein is CASSGQGARNTEAFF.

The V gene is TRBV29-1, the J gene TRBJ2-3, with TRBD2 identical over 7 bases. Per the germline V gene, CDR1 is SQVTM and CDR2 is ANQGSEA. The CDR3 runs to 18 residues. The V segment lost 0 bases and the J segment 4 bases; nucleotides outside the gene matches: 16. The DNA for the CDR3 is TGCAGCGTTGAAGATCACGGGGGAGGGCGACGCCCCTCAGATACGCAGTATTTT. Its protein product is CSVEDHGGGRRPSDTQYF.

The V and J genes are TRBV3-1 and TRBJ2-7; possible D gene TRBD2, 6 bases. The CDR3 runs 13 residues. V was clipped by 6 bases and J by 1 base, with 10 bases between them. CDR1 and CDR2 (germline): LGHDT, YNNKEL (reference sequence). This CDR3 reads CASRGLESYEQYF. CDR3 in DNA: TGTGCCAGCAGGGGACTCGAATCCTACGAGCAGTACTTC.

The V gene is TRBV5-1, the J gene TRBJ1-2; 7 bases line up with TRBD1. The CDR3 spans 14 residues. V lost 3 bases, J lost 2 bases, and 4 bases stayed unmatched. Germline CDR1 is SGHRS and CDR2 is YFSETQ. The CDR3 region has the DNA TGCGCCAGCAGCTCGGGACAGACCAACTATGGCTACACCTTC. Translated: CASSSGQTNYGYTF.

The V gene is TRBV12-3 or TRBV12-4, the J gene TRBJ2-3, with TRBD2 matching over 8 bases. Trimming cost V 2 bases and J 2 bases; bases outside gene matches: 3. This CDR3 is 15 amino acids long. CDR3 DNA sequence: TGTGCCAGCAGTTTAAGCGGGGGCCCCACAGATACGCAGTATTTT. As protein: CASSLSGGPTDTQYF.

CDR3 region: CASSFASAGGYTF. In DNA form, the CDR3 reads TGTGCCAGCAGTTTCGCATCTGCGGGTGGCTACACCTTC. V is TRBV12-3 or TRBV12-4 and J is TRBJ1-2; D gene uncertain. The CDR3 spans 13 residues. Trimming shortened V by 3 bases and J by 7 bases, and 12 bases separated the two germline ends.

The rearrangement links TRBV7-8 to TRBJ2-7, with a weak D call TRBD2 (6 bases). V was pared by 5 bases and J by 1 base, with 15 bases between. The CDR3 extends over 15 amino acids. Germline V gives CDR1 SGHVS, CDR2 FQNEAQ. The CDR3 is CASSQRGRGSYEQYF. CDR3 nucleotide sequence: TGTGCCAGCAGCCAGAGGGGACGGGGGTCCTACGAGCAGTACTTC.

CDR3 nucleotides: TGTGCCACCAGTGACGCCCGGACAGGGGGCTACGAGCAGTACTTC. This encodes CATSDARTGGYEQYF. The chain combines TRBV24-1 with TRBJ2-7, with 10 bases that match TRBD1. From germline, CDR1 is KGHDR and CDR2 SFDVKD. Trimming cost V 4 bases and J 3 bases; bases outside gene matches: 5. The CDR3 contains 15 residues.

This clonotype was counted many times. The CDR3 loop is CASSVGRTNTEAFF. In nucleotides, the CDR3 is TGTGCCAGCAGCGTAGGGCGGACGAACACTGAAGCTTTCTTT. The rearrangement uses TRBV9 and TRBJ1-1; D is undetermined. This CDR3 spans 14 amino acids. V lost 0 bases and J 1 base, leaving 7 bases between the germline ends. Germline CDR1 reads SGDLS; CDR2 reads YYNGEE. The whole variable domain, remainder taken from reference TRBV9 and TRBJ1-1, is DSGVTQTPKHLITATGQRVTLRCSPRSGDLSVYWYQQSLDQGLQFLIQYYNGEERAKGNILERFSAQQFPDLHSELNLSSLELGDSALYFCASSVGRTNTEAFFGQGTRLTVV.

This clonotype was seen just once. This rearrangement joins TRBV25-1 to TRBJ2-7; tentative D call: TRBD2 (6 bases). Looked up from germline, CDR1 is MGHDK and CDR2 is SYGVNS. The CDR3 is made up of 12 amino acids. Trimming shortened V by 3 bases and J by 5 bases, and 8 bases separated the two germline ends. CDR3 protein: CASSEGLNEQYF. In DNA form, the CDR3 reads TGTGCCAGCAGTGAGGGACTTAACGAGCAGTACTTC.

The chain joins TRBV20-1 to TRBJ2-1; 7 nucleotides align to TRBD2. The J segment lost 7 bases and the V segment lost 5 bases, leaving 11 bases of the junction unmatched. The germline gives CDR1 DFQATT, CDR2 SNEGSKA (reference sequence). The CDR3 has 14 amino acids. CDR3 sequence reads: CSAAVGEGLNEQFF. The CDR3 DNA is TGCAGTGCTGCCGTGGGGGAGGGCCTGAATGAGCAGTTCTTC.

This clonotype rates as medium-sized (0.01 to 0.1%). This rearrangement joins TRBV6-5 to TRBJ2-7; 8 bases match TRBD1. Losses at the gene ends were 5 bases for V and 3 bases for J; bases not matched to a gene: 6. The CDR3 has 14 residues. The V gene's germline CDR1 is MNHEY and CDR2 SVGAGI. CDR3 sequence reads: CASSRTGTSYEQYV. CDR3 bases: TGTGCCAGCAGTCGGACAGGGACAAGCTACGAGCAGTACGTC.

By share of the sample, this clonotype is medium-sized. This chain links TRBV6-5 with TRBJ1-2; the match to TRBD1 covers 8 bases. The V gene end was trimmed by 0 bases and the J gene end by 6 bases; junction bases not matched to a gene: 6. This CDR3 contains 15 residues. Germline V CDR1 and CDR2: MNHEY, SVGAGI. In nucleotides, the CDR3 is TGTGCCAGCAGTTACTCACGGACAGGGCGGGATGGCTACACCTTC. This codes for CASSYSRTGRDGYTF.

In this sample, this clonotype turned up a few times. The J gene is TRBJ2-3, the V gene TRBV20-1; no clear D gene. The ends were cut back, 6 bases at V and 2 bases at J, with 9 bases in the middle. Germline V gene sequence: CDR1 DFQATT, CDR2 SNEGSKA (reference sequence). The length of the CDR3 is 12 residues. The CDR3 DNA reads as TGCAGTGCGGCAAGTCCCACAGATACGCAGTATTTT. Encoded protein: CSAASPTDTQYF.

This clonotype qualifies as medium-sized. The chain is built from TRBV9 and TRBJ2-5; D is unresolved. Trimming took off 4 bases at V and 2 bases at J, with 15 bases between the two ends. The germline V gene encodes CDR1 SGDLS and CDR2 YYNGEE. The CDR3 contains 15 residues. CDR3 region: CASSSDEVGQETQYF. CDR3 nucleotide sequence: TGTGCCAGCAGCTCCGACGAAGTAGGGCAAGAGACCCAGTACTTC.

CDR3 residues: CASSYAGSHYEQYF. The CDR3 nucleotides read TGTGCCAGCAGTTACGCGGGCTCCCACTACGAGCAGTACTTC. J is TRBJ2-7 and V is TRBV6-2 or TRBV6-3; weak D call: TRBD2 (5 bases). The CDR3 sequence is 14 residues long. Between the trimmed V and J ends, which lost 2 bases and 3 bases, there was a span of 11 bases. Per the germline V gene, CDR1 is MNHEY and CDR2 is SVGEGT.

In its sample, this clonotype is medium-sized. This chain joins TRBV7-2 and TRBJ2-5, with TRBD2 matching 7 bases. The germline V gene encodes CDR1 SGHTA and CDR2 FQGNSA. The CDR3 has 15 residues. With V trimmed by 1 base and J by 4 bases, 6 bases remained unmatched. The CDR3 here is CASSLVRGDRETQYF. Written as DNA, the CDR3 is TGTGCCAGCAGCTTAGTACGGGGGGATCGAGAGACCCAGTACTTC.

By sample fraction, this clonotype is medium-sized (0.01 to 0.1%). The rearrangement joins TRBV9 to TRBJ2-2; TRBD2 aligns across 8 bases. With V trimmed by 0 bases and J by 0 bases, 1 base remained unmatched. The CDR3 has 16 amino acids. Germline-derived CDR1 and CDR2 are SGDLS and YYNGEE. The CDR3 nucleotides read TGTGCCAGCAGCGTAGACGGGGGGGCGAACACCGGGGAGCTGTTTTTT. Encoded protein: CASSVDGGANTGELFF.

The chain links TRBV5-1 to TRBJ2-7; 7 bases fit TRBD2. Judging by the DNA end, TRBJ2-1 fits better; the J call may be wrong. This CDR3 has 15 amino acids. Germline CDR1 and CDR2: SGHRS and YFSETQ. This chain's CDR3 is CASVVVPGGNNEQFF. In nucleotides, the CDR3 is TGCGCCAGCGTGGTGGTTCCGGGGGGTAACAATGAGCAGTTCTTC.

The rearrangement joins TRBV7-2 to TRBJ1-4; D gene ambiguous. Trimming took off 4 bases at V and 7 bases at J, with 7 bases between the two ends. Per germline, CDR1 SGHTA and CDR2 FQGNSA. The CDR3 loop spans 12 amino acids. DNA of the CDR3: TGTGCCAGCAGCTCATCGGCTGAAAAACTGTTTTTT. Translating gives CASSSSAEKLFF.

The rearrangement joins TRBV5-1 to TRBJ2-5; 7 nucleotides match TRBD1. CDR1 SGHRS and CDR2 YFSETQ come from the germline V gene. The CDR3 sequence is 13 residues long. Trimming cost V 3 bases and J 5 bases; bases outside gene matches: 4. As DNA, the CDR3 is TGCGCCAGCAGCTCGACAGGGCCGGAGACCCAGTACTTC. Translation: CASSSTGPETQYF.